This T cell receptor beta chain came from a study of chemoradiotherapy in HPV16-positive cancers (dated by TCRdb to between 2022 and 2023). Study-wide context: Using functional T-cell assays on cells from a couple of HPV16-positive patients, the researchers defined candidate HPV-specific T-cell clones and common TCR motifs. Whether T-cell immunity against the HPV oncoproteins E6 and E7 changes during chemoradiotherapy and whether survival is affected by this immunity were examined in the study. The candidate HPV-specific TCRs and motifs were then tracked in TCR repertoires from about 93 patients with HPV-related cancers. What the work shows at the level of the full study, not this receptor alone: The functional definition of HPV-specific T cells was derived from only two HPV16-positive patients, and the survival association was reported for HPV16-positive patients. Expansion of candidate HPV-specific clones and E7-related TCR motifs was observed in the tumor microenvironment during treatment, whereas no such expansion was observed for non-HPV-specific T cells. Among HPV16-positive patients, expansion of HPV-responsive T cells during chemoradiotherapy was associated with better recurrence-free survival.

A note on this clone: Its antigen is currently not known. No much larger clonotype is one base removed from it; base qualities were not supplied.

The CDR3 contains 15 residues, cysteine and phenylalanine counted. Only the CDR3 part of the read is kept: 45 bases, read in frame from the first base. As encoded in the germline V gene, CDR1 is SQVTM while CDR2 is ANQGSEA. V is clipped by 3 bases and J by 3 bases, and the sequence between their germline boundaries is 15 bases long. Repertoires were sampled multiple times during chemoradiotherapy, which allowed clonal expansion in the tumor microenvironment to be followed. The receptor library was made with the immunoSEQ multiplex PCR assay. As stored in TCRdb, this immuneACCESS dataset retains in-frame rearrangements with V and J assigned. A fraction of the clones does not appear; measured against another copy, unresolved V genes explain less than half of the discrepancy, and the remainder lacks a known reason. For this sample there are about 32,000 clones; roughly nine tenths appear just once. The biggest ten clones account for approximately 3% of the sample.

This chain joins TRBV29-1 to TRBJ2-1; the D gene is possibly TRBD1 or TRBD2, each agreeing over 5 bases. This clonotype was obtained from a human donor with HPV-associated anogenital cancer. Sequences were derived from blood, sampled from a patient who underwent chemoradiotherapy. The CDR3 amino acid sequence is: CSVEGSGTNYNEQFF. The DNA sequence is as follows: TGCAGCGTTGAGGGGTCCGGGACCAACTACAATGAGCAGTTCTTC.